This is a list of T cell receptor beta chains from one sample in a study of blood T cell repertoires in COVID-19. Repertoires were generated with immunoSEQ multiplex PCR, while TCRdb's copy carries only in-frame clones and drops some. The sample carries around 300,000 clones, about 89% recorded once. The sample taken for sequencing was PBMCs or T cells enriched from blood (not recorded which). These receptors all come from a woman aged 40 to 49 who had recovered from COVID-19. Both conserved end residues are part of each CDR3.

v_call: TRBV7-9; j_call: TRBJ1-4; cdr3_aa: CASSLRTGDDEKLFF
v_call: TRBV3-1/TRBV3-2; j_call: TRBJ1-2; cdr3_aa: CASSPTGTGLNYGYTF
v_call: TRBV2; j_call: TRBJ2-7; cdr3_aa: CASSRGRGGLQHDF
v_call: TRBV5-4; j_call: TRBJ1-4; cdr3_aa: CASSLGGASNEKLFF
v_call: TRBV30; j_call: TRBJ2-5; cdr3_aa: CAWMLAGALGETQYF
v_call: TRBV18; j_call: TRBJ1-1; cdr3_aa: CASSTQVNTEAFF
v_call: TRBV7-3; j_call: TRBJ2-3; cdr3_aa: CASSLNGRYTDTQYF
v_call: TRBV7-9; j_call: TRBJ1-3; cdr3_aa: CASSFVKISSSGNTIYF
v_call: TRBV5-1; j_call: TRBJ2-7; cdr3_aa: CASRRYSSYEQYF
v_call: TRBV30; j_call: TRBJ2-7; cdr3_aa: CAWSATGMKQYF
v_call: TRBV6-5; j_call: TRBJ1-3; cdr3_aa: CASSYRGSGNTIYF
v_call: TRBV3-1/TRBV3-2; j_call: TRBJ1-2; cdr3_aa: CASSQSGGAGGGYGYTF
v_call: TRBV7-2; j_call: TRBJ1-2; cdr3_aa: CASSPRDITNYGYTF
v_call: TRBV2; j_call: TRBJ1-2; cdr3_aa: CASGPANYGYTF
v_call: TRBV4-2; j_call: TRBJ1-2; cdr3_aa: CASSQGQGAADYGYTF
v_call: TRBV10-3; j_call: TRBJ2-1; cdr3_aa: CAISESMRGSVVFF
v_call: TRBV5-1; j_call: TRBJ1-4; cdr3_aa: CASAQQGSDEKLFF
v_call: TRBV13; j_call: TRBJ2-7; cdr3_aa: CASSSSGRSYEQYF
v_call: TRBV7-6; j_call: TRBJ1-2; cdr3_aa: CASSLAPAGSRSGYTF
v_call: TRBV12-2; j_call: TRBJ2-6; cdr3_aa: CASRPGQGLPF
v_call: TRBV3-1/TRBV3-2; j_call: TRBJ1-2; cdr3_aa: CASSQEDARYTF
v_call: TRBV6-5; j_call: TRBJ1-6; cdr3_aa: CASSSDRGHNSPLHF
v_call: TRBV10-3; j_call: TRBJ1-4; cdr3_aa: CAIAAEAAHKLFF
v_call: TRBV5-1; j_call: TRBJ1-1; cdr3_aa: CASSLRPGSNRAFF
v_call: TRBV6-5; j_call: TRBJ2-7; cdr3_aa: CASKKGLTPYEQYF
v_call: TRBV15; j_call: TRBJ2-7; cdr3_aa: CADPGGLYEQYF